This T cell receptor beta chain was captured in a study of T-cell reconstitution after alpha-beta-depleted transplantation in children. This clonotype was found many times. This CDR3 is 14 amino acids long. V trimming: 11 bases; J trimming: 2 bases; junction bases outside the gene matches: 9. Germline assignment: CDR1 ENHRY and CDR2 SYGVKD. TCRbeta library preparation incorporated unique molecular identifiers. TCRdb reanalysed the PCR reads using MiXCR and keeps one entry per CDR3 protein. The sample carries about 610,000 distinct CDR3 sequences, roughly a tenth recorded once. This clonotype originated in a human donor who donated a stem cell graft to a child with acute myeloid leukemia. The chain uses TRBV10-3 and TRBJ2-5, with 9 bases matching TRBD1. The specimen comprised PBMCs from the stem cell graft donor, sampled from the stem cell graft. CDR3 region: CAATGGRGQETQYF. In DNA form, the CDR3 reads TGTGCCGCTACAGGGGGCAGGGGGCAAGAGACCCAGTACTTC.